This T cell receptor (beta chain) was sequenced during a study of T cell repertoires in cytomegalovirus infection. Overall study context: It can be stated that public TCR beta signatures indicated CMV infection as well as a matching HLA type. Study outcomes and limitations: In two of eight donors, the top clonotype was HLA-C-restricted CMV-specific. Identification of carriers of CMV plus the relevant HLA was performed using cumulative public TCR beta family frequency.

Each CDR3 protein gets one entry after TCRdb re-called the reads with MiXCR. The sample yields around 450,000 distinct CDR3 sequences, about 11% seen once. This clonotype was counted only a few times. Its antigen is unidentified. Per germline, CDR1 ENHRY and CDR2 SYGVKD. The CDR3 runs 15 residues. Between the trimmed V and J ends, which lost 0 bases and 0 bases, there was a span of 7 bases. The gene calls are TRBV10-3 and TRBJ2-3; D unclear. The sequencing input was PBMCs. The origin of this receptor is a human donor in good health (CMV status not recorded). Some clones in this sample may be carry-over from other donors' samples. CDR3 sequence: CAISESAPSTDTQYF. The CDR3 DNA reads TGTGCCATCAGTGAGTCGGCACCCAGCACAGATACGCAGTATTTT.